This TCR beta chain came from a study of T cell changes during pregnancy in multiple sclerosis. Only in-frame clones appear in the TCRdb table, and some are missing; sequencing was by immunoSEQ multiplex PCR. The sample lists around 36,000 clones; roughly 90% were seen once. Trimming took off 0 bases at V and 1 base at J, with 13 bases between the two ends. Germline lookup yields CDR1 PRHDT and CDR2 FYEKMQ (reference sequence). The CDR3 spans 16 residues. V is TRBV13 and J is TRBJ2-7; perhaps TRBD2 as D (5 bases). The TCR was taken from a female donor with multiple sclerosis, enrolled in a pregnancy study. The material was CD8+ T cells from peripheral blood mononuclear cells, obtained before pregnancy. This CDR3 is CASSLGPSSGSYEQYF. The CDR3 region has the DNA TGTGCCAGCAGCTTAGGCCCCTCGTCGGGATCCTACGAGCAGTACTTC.